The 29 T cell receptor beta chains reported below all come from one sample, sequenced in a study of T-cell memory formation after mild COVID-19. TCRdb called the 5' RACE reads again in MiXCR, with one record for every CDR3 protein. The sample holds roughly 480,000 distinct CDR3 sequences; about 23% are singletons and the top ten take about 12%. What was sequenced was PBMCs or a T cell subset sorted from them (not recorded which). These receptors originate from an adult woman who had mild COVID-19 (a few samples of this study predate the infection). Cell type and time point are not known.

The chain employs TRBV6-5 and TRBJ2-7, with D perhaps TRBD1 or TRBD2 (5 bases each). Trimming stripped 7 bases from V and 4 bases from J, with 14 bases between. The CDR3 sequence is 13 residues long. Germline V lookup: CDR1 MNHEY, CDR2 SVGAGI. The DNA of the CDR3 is TGTGCCAGCAAGGCAGGGACGCTTTACGAGCAGTACTTC. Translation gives CASKAGTLYEQYF.

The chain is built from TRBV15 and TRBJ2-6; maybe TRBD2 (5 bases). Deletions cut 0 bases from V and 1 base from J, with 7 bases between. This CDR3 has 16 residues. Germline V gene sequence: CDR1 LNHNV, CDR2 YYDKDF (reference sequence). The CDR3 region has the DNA TGTGCCACCAGCAGAGATGGCGGGTCTGGGGCCAACGTCCTGACTTTC. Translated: CATSRDGGSGANVLTF.

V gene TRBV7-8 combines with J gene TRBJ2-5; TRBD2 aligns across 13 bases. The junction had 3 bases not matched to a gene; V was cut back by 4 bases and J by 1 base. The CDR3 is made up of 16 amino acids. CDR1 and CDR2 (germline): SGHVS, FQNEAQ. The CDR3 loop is CASSYGLAGAQETQYF. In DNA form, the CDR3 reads TGTGCCAGCAGCTACGGACTAGCGGGGGCCCAAGAGACCCAGTACTTC.

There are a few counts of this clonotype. The DNA for the CDR3 is TGTGCCAGCAGCCCATGGACTAGCGGGCCGTACAATGAGCAGTTCTTC. Its translation: CASSPWTSGPYNEQFF. The chain combines TRBV7-3 with TRBJ2-1; TRBD2 agrees at 11 bases. Trimming cost V 5 bases and J 4 bases; bases outside gene matches: 7. The CDR3 is 16 amino acids. Germline lookup yields CDR1 SGHTA and CDR2 FQGTGA.

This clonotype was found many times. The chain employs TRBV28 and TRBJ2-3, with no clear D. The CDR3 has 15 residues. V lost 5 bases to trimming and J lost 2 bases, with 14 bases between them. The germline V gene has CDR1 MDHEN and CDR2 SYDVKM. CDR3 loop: CASSDPTRHTDTQYF. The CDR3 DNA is TGTGCCAGCAGTGATCCAACAAGGCACACAGATACGCAGTATTTT.

CDR3 nucleotides: TGTGCCATCCTGGGGAATTATTCACCCCTCCACTTT. Its protein product is CAILGNYSPLHF. V and J are TRBV7-9 and TRBJ1-6; D is ambiguous. The CDR3 contains 12 residues. Germline V lookup: CDR1 SEHNR, CDR2 FQNEAQ (reference sequence). V lost 10 bases to trimming and J lost 8 bases, with 12 bases between them.

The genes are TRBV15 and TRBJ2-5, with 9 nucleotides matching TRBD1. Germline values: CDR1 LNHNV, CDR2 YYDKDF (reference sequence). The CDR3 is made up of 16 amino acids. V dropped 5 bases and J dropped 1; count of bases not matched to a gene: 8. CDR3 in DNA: TGTGCCACCAGCCGTTCGGACAGGGGATTCCAAGAGACCCAGTACTTC. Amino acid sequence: CATSRSDRGFQETQYF.

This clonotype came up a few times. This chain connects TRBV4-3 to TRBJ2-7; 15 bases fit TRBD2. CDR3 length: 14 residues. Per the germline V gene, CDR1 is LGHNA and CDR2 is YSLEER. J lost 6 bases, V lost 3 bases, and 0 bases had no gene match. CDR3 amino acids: CASSQGLAGGEQYF. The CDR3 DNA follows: TGCGCCAGCAGCCAGGGACTAGCGGGAGGCGAGCAGTACTTC.

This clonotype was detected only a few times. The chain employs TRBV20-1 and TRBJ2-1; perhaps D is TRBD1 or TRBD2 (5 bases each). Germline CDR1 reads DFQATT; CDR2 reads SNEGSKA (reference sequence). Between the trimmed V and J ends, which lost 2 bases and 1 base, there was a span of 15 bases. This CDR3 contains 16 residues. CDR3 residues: CSARPIRDASYNEQFF. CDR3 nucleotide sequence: TGCAGTGCTAGACCAATCCGGGACGCATCCTACAATGAGCAGTTCTTC.

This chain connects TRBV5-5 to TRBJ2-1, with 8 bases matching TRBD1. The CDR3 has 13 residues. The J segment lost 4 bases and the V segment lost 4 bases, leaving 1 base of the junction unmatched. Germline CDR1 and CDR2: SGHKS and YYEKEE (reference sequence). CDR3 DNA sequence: TGTGCCAGCAGCGGGGACAGGTACAATGAGCAGTTCTTC. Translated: CASSGDRYNEQFF.

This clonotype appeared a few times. In DNA form, the CDR3 reads TGTGCCAGCAGCAGGGGGACATCTCACTCTGGAAACACCATATATTTT. Encoded protein: CASSRGTSHSGNTIYF. This chain joins TRBV12-3 or TRBV12-4 and TRBJ1-3, with 7 bases lining up with TRBD1. The CDR3 contains 16 residues. With 6 bases clipped from V and 0 bases from J, the junction kept 8 bases outside the gene matches.

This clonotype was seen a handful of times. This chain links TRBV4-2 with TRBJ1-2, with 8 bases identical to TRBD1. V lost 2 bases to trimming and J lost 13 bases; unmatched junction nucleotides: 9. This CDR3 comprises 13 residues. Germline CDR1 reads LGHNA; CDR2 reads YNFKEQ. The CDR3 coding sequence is TGTGCCAGCAGCCAATTAGGGACAGGCTCAGGCACCTTC. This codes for CASSQLGTGSGTF.

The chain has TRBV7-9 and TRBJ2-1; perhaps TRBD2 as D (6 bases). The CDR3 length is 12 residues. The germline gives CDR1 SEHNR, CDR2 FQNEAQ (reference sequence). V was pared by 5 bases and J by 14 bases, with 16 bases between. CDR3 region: CASSPSRGEEFF. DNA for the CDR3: TGTGCCAGCAGCCCCTCCCGCGGGGAGGAGTTCTTC.

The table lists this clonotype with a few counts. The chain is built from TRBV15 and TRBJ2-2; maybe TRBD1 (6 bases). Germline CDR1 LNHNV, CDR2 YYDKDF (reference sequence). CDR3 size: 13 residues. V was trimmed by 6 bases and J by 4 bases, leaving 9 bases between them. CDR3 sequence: CATSKDSTGELFF. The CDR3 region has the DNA TGTGCCACCAGTAAGGACAGCACCGGGGAGCTGTTTTTT.

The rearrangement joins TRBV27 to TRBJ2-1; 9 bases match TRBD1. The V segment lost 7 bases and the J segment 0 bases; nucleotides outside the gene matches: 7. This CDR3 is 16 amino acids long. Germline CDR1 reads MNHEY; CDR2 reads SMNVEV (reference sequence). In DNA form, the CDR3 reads TGTGCCAGCATTCCGACAGGGGGGAGCTCCTACAATGAGCAGTTCTTC. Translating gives CASIPTGGSSYNEQFF.

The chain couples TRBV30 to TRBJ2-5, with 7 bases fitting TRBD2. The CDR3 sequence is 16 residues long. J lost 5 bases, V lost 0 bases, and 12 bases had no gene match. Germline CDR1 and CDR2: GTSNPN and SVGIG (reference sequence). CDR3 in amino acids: CAWSVPIRGERETQYF. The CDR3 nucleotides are TGTGCCTGGAGTGTGCCTATACGGGGGGAGCGCGAGACCCAGTACTTC.

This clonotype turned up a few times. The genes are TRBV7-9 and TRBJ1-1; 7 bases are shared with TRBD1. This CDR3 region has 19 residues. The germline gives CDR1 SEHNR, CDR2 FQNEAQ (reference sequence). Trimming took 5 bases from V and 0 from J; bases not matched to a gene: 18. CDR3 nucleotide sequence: TGTGCCAGCAGCGAAGACCTTACAGGGGTCCTCCACGTGAACACTGAAGCTTTCTTT. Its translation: CASSEDLTGVLHVNTEAFF. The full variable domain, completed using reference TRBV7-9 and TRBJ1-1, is DTGVSQNPRHKITKRGQNVTFRCDPISEHNRLYWYRQTLGQGPEFLTYFQNEAQLEKSRLLSDRFSAERPKGSFSTLEIQRTEQGDSAMYLCASSEDLTGVLHVNTEAFFGQGTRLTVV.

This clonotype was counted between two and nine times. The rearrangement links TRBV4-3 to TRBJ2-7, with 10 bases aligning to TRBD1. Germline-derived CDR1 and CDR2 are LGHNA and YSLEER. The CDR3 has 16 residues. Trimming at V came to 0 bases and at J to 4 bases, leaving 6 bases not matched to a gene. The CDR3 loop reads CASSQDSGQGMYEQYF. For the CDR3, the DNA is TGCGCCAGCAGCCAAGATTCGGGACAGGGGATGTACGAGCAGTACTTC.

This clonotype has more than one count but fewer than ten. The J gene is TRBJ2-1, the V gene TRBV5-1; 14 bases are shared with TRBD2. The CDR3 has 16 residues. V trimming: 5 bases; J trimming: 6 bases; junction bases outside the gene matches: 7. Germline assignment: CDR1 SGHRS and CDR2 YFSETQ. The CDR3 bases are TGCGCCAGCAGTCCGGCGGGACTAGCGGGAGTCAATGAGCAGTTCTTC. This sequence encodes CASSPAGLAGVNEQFF.

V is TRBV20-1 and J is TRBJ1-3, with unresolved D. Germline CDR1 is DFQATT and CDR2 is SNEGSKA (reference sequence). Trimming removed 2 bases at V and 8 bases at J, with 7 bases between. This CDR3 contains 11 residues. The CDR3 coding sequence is TGCAGTGCTAGATCCAGGTACACCATATATTTT. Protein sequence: CSARSRYTIYF.

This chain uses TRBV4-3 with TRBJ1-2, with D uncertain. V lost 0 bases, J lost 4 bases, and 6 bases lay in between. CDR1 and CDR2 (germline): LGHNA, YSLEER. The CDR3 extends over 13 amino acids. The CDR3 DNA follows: TGCGCCAGCAGCCAAGAGAACAGCTATGGCTACACCTTC. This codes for CASSQENSYGYTF.

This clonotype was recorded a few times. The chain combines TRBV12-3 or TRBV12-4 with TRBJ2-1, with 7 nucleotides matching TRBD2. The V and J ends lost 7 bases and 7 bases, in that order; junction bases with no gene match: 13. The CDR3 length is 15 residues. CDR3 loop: CASTDGGEGINEQFF. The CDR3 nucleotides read TGTGCCAGCACCGACGGAGGGGAGGGGATAAATGAGCAGTTCTTC.

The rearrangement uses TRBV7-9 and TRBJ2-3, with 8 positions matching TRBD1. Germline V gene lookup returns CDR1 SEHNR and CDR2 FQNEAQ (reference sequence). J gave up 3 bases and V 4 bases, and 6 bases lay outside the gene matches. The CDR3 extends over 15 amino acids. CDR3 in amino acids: CASSSSRQGTDTQYF. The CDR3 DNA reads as TGTGCCAGCAGCTCCTCGAGACAGGGGACAGATACGCAGTATTTT.

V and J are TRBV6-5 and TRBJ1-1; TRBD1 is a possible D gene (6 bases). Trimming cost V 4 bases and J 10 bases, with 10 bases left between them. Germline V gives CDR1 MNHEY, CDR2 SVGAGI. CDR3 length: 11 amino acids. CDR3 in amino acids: CASSSQGAAFF. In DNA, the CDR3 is TGTGCCAGCAGTTCACAGGGCGCAGCTTTCTTT.

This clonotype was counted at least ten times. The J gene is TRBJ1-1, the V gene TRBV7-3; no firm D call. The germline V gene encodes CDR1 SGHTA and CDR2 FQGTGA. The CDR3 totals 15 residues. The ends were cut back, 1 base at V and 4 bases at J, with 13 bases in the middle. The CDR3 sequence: CASSLIPGEGTEAFF. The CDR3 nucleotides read TGTGCCAGCAGCTTAATTCCAGGAGAGGGCACTGAAGCTTTCTTT.

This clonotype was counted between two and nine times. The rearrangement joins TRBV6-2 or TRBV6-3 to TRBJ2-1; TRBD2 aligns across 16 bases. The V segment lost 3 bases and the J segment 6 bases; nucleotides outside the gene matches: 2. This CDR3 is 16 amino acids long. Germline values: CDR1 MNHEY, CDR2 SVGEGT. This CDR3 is CASSYGTSGRVNEQFF. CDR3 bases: TGTGCCAGCAGTTATGGGACTAGCGGGAGGGTCAATGAGCAGTTCTTC.

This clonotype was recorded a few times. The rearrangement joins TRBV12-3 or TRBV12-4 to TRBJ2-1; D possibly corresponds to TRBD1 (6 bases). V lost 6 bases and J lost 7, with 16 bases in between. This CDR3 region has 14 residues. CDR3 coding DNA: TGTGCCAGCAGCTCCCTAGGACAGCCGAATGAGCAGTTCTTC. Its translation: CASSSLGQPNEQFF.

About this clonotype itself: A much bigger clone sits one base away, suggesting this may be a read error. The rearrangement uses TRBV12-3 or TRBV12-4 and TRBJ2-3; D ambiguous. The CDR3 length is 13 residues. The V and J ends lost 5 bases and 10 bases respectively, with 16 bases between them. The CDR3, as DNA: TGTGCCAGCAGTCCGCAGGAGCTAGGTGCGCAGTATTTT. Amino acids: CASSPQELGAQYF.

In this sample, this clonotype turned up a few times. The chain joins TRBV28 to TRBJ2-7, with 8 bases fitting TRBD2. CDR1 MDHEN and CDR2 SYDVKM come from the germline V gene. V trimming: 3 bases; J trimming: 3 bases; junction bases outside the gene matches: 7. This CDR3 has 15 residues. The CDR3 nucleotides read TGTGCCAGCAGTTTCTTAAGCGGGAGTTTCTACGAGCAGTACTTC. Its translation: CASSFLSGSFYEQYF.